This TCR beta chain was sequenced in a study of blood T cell repertoires in COVID-19. Overall study: Specimens from acute and convalescent COVID-19 originated in the United States, Italy and Spain. Sample material is recorded as cDNA or gDNA derived from T cells, B-cell-depleted T cells, or PBMCs.

In the authors' methods: From reference gene primer amplification, estimates of nucleated cell counts were derived. This table comes from immunoSEQ multiplex PCR, and its TCRdb copy is limited to in-frame clones, with some not included. The DNA was the basis for D and trimming; V, J and clone size are from that table. The sample includes some 140,000 clones, approximately 84% seen only once; the top ten take 9.5% to 15%. With V trimmed by 1 base and J by 8 bases, 10 bases remained unmatched. The CDR3 runs 15 residues. Germline V CDR1 and CDR2: SGHTA, FQGNSA. What was sequenced was peripheral blood. The receptor's source is a human donor in a cohort sampled during active COVID-19. V and J are TRBV7-2 and TRBJ1-2; 7 bases line up with TRBD1. The CDR3 DNA reads as TGTGCCAGCAGCTTAGGACAGGGAGACTTGGGCGGCTACACCTTC. Translated, it gives CASSLGQGDLGGYTF.